These T cell receptor beta chains were read from a single sample in a study of OX40 agonist ivuxolimab in advanced cancers. Method: immunoSEQ multiplex PCR; TCRdb's copy keeps in-frame clones and lacks some. In the table there are roughly 60,000 clones, 84% of which are singletons. Here the sequenced sample was CD4+ or CD8+ T cells sorted from blood, taken in a trial of the OX40 agonist ivuxolimab. These receptors all stem from an adult with an advanced solid tumor such as melanoma, head and neck, liver or kidney cancer. The CDR3 runs from the conserved cysteine through the conserved F or W. The D gene is left open where the match is weak. Rows give clone size only sometimes, using once, few, many, or a class for an expanded clone.

j_call d_call clone_size v_call cdr3_aa cdr3_nt
TRBJ2-3 NA NA TRBV25-1 CASSATDTQYF TGTGCCAGCAGTGCGACAGATACGCAGTATTTT
TRBJ1-2 NA NA TRBV19 CASSFRQEKVYGYTF TGTGCCAGTAGTTTCCGACAAGAAAAAGTCTATGGCTACACCTTC
TRBJ1-2 NA NA TRBV28 CASSRGVGLNYGYTF TGTGCCAGCTCCCGAGGGGTCGGACTAAACTATGGCTACACCTTC
TRBJ2-1 TRBD1 NA TRBV5-4 CASSLYRGQGNEQFF TGTGCCAGCAGCCTATACAGGGGGCAGGGCAATGAGCAGTTCTTC
TRBJ2-7 NA NA TRBV7-9 CASTEREGAAYEQYF TGTGCCAGCACCGAGAGGGAGGGGGCCGCCTACGAGCAGTACTTC
TRBJ2-7 NA NA TRBV4-1 CASSQVPEVYEQYF TGCGCCAGCAGCCAAGTTCCGGAGGTCTACGAGCAGTACTTC
TRBJ2-6 NA NA TRBV5-6 CASRGASGANVLTF TGTGCCAGCAGAGGGGCCTCTGGGGCCAACGTCCTGACTTTC
TRBJ2-5 TRBD1 NA TRBV7-7 CASSSRQGETQYF TGTGCTAGCAGCTCCAGACAGGGCGAGACCCAGTACTTC
TRBJ2-2 TRBD1 NA TRBV18 CASSPGQGYTGELFF TGTGCCAGCTCACCGGGACAGGGGTACACCGGGGAGCTGTTTTTT
TRBJ2-1 TRBD2 NA TRBV2 CASRERLAVYNEQFF TGTGCCAGCAGAGAAAGACTAGCTGTCTACAATGAGCAGTTCTTC
TRBJ2-2 TRBD2 NA TRBV18 CASSRTSQALITGELFF TGTGCCAGCTCTCGGACTAGCCAGGCCCTAATAACCGGGGAGCTGTTTTTT
TRBJ1-1 NA NA TRBV7-2 CASSFVREAFF TGTGCCAGCAGCTTTGTCAGGGAAGCTTTCTTT
TRBJ1-2 TRBD1 NA TRBV6-1 CASSEAGRGPFLYGYTF TGTGCCAGCAGTGAAGCAGGCAGGGGGCCGTTTCTCTATGGCTACACCTTC
TRBJ2-1 TRBD2 NA TRBV20-1 CSARSGGVPFF TGCAGTGCTAGGAGCGGGGGGGTACCGTTCTTC
TRBJ1-1 NA NA TRBV4-1 CASSQVALGFSGSEAFF TGCGCCAGCAGCCAAGTAGCCCTGGGATTCTCTGGGTCTGAAGCTTTCTTT
TRBJ2-7 TRBD2 NA TRBV2 CASSPSGRDLSYEQYF TGTGCCAGCAGCCCCAGCGGGAGGGACCTCTCCTACGAGCAGTACTTC
TRBJ1-3 TRBD1 NA TRBV7-8 CASSFQRDRGTDTIYF TGTGCCAGCAGCTTTCAGCGGGACAGGGGCACTGACACCATATATTTT
TRBJ1-1 NA NA TRBV6-1 CASSEERQSSEAFF TGTGCCAGCAGTGAAGAGCGACAGTCCTCTGAAGCTTTCTTT
TRBJ1-2 TRBD1 NA TRBV14 CASSPGGGWYGYTF TGTGCCAGCAGCCCAGGGGGCGGTTGGTATGGCTACACCTTC
TRBJ2-3 TRBD2 NA TRBV10-3 CAIRGLAGGASTDTQYF TGTGCCATCAGGGGACTAGCGGGAGGAGCTAGCACAGATACGCAGTATTTT
TRBJ1-4 NA few TRBV7-9 CASSTPGGWLFF TGTGCCAGCAGCACCCCGGGAGGGTGGCTGTTTTTT
TRBJ2-5 TRBD2 NA TRBV9 CASSEGLAGLETQYF TGTGCCAGCAGCGAGGGACTAGCGGGCCTAGAGACCCAGTACTTC
TRBJ2-5 NA NA TRBV7-3 CASSEDAWGTQYF TGTGCCAGCAGCGAGGACGCGTGGGGAACCCAGTACTTC
TRBJ1-5 TRBD1 once TRBV18 CASSPGQGSNQPQHF TGTGCCAGCTCACCCGGACAGGGAAGCAATCAGCCCCAGCATTTT
TRBJ1-2 NA NA TRBV16 CASSQLIGVSTYGYTF TGTGCCAGCAGCCAATTAATCGGCGTATCGACATATGGCTACACCTTC
TRBJ2-7 NA NA TRBV7-3 CASSLTGARRDEQYF TGTGCCAGCAGCTTAACTGGGGCCAGGAGAGACGAGCAGTACTTC
TRBJ2-1 TRBD2 NA TRBV7-9 CASSLRVLAGNYNEQFF TGTGCCAGCAGCTTAAGGGTCCTAGCGGGGAACTACAATGAGCAGTTCTTC
TRBJ1-6 NA few TRBV11-2 CASSLVRTAGGSPLHF TGTGCCAGCAGCTTAGTCCGGACAGCGGGCGGCTCACCCCTCCACTTT
TRBJ1-5 NA NA TRBV29-1 CSVATGKGGQHF TGCAGCGTAGCAACAGGGAAAGGCGGCCAGCATTTT
TRBJ2-1 NA NA TRBV9 CASSAGDNFWYKANEQFF TGTGCCAGCAGCGCCGGGGATAATTTCTGGTACAAGGCCAATGAGCAGTTCTTC
TRBJ2-3 NA NA TRBV18 CASSLGGDTDTQYF TGTGCCAGCTCCCTAGGGGGGGACACAGATACGCAGTATTTT
TRBJ2-1 NA NA TRBV11-2 CASSPSTTSIYNEQFF TGTGCCAGCAGCCCGAGTACGACTTCTATTTACAATGAGCAGTTCTTC
TRBJ2-1 TRBD2 NA TRBV7-9 CASSTGLAGGLIEQFF TGTGCCAGCAGCACCGGACTAGCGGGGGGGCTGATTGAGCAGTTCTTC
TRBJ1-6 NA NA TRBV7-8 CASSYDRNNSPLHF TGTGCCAGCAGCTACGACAGGAATAATTCACCCCTCCACTTT
TRBJ2-2 TRBD2 few TRBV6-5 CASSRGSPNTGELFF TGTGCCAGCAGCCGCGGGAGCCCGAACACCGGGGAGCTGTTTTTT
TRBJ2-2 TRBD2 NA TRBV27 CASTSAGRAGGGAGELFF TGTGCCAGCACCTCCGCGGGCCGAGCGGGAGGGGGGGCCGGGGAGCTGTTTTTT
TRBJ1-6 NA once TRBV6-1 CASSAMRTGVTNNSPLHF TGTGCCAGCAGTGCCATGAGAACAGGCGTCACGAATAATTCACCCCTCCACTTT
TRBJ2-7 TRBD2 NA TRBV6-5 CASSLLAGPIYEQYF TGTGCCAGCAGCTTACTAGCGGGGCCTATCTACGAGCAGTACTTC
TRBJ2-2 NA NA TRBV9 CASSAGTPGAHTGELFF TGTGCCAGCAGCGCCGGGACTCCGGGGGCGCACACCGGGGAGCTGTTTTTT
TRBJ1-3 NA NA TRBV6-1 CASSEGANSGNTIYF TGTGCCAGCAGTGAAGGAGCAAACTCTGGAAACACCATATATTTT
TRBJ1-1 NA NA TRBV7-9 CASSLSPGRYTEAFF TGTGCCAGCAGCTTAAGTCCCGGAAGGTACACTGAAGCTTTCTTT
TRBJ1-5 TRBD1 NA TRBV6-5 CASSLDRGNQPQHF TGTGCCAGCAGCTTAGACAGGGGGAATCAGCCCCAGCATTTT
TRBJ2-7 TRBD1 NA TRBV29-1 CSVEVWQGVNEQYF TGCAGCGTTGAAGTATGGCAGGGGGTAAACGAGCAGTACTTC
TRBJ2-7 NA NA TRBV30 CAWSAVGYEQYF TGTGCCTGGAGTGCCGTGGGCTACGAGCAGTACTTC
TRBJ2-3 NA few TRBV13 CASSSETGGTDTQYF TGTGCCAGCAGCTCAGAGACGGGAGGCACAGATACGCAGTATTTT
TRBJ2-2 NA NA TRBV28 CASSLYTGELFF TGTGCCAGCAGTTTATACACCGGGGAGCTGTTTTTT
TRBJ2-5 NA NA TRBV9 CASSVGVNQETQYF TGTGCCAGCAGCGTGGGAGTAAACCAAGAGACCCAGTACTTC
TRBJ2-3 TRBD1 NA TRBV5-1 CASSSSGTGRVGTDTQYF TGCGCCAGCAGCTCCTCCGGGACAGGGAGAGTCGGCACAGATACGCAGTATTTT
TRBJ2-7 TRBD1 NA TRBV7-8 CASSLTGQGIEQYF TGTGCCAGCAGCTTAACGGGACAGGGGATCGAGCAGTACTTC
TRBJ2-3 NA NA TRBV5-4 CASSPEGQFTDTQYF TGTGCCAGCAGCCCGGAGGGACAGTTCACAGATACGCAGTATTTT
TRBJ2-7 TRBD1 NA TRBV5-4 CASSYTATGGSYEQYF TGTGCCAGCAGCTACACAGCCACAGGGGGCTCCTACGAGCAGTACTTC
TRBJ1-1 NA once TRBV5-1 CASSVRTANTEAFF TGCGCCAGCAGCGTTAGGACGGCGAACACTGAAGCTTTCTTT
TRBJ1-4 NA NA TRBV5-8 CASSLTGTPTIGKLFF TGTGCCAGCAGCTTAACCGGGACACCCACGATAGGGAAACTGTTTTTT
TRBJ1-6 NA NA TRBV4-1 CASSQQSPQGAYNSPLHF TGCGCCAGCAGCCAACAATCCCCGCAGGGCGCCTATAATTCACCCCTCCACTTT
TRBJ1-6 TRBD1 NA TRBV5-5 CASSLPEGQLSPLHF TGTGCCAGCAGCTTGCCGGAGGGACAGCTTTCACCCCTCCACTTT
TRBJ2-7 TRBD2 NA TRBV10-2 CASRTSGYEEQYF TGCGCCAGTCGGACTAGCGGGTATGAGGAGCAGTACTTC
TRBJ1-2 TRBD1 few TRBV2 CASERDRGPSNYGYTF TGTGCCAGCGAACGGGACAGGGGGCCTTCTAACTATGGCTACACCTTC
TRBJ1-5 NA NA TRBV5-8 CASSPWGGTRLSNQPQHF TGTGCCAGCAGCCCCTGGGGAGGGACACGATTGAGCAATCAGCCCCAGCATTTT
TRBJ2-7 NA NA TRBV29-1 CSVGREGAVLYEQYF TGCAGCGTTGGGAGGGAGGGGGCAGTTCTCTACGAGCAGTACTTC